The present entry profiles one T cell receptor beta chain with its context. This clone has only a few counts. No antigen is known for it. Base qualities are missing; no much larger clone stands one base away. This specimen belongs to a study of blood T cell repertoires in COVID-19 (dated by TCRdb to about 2020). For the study in its entirety: Samples covering the acute and convalescent phases of COVID-19 were provided by collaborators in the United States, Italy and Spain. The prospective study material was composed of cDNA or gDNA derived from T cells, B-cell-depleted T cells, or PBMCs. The repertoires were released in a freely available public database meant as a resource for research on the immune response to SARS-CoV-2. Sample metadata almost always included a de-identified subject ID, COVID-19 status, age in years and sex. The samples were drawn from the first 160 participants of the ongoing ImmuneRACE study and from over a thousand subjects provided by 6 global collaborators. Where available, HLA class I and class II types were taken from metadata supplied by the sample provider and were not determined by assay-based typing. Subjects who had been exposed to COVID-19, were actively infected with it, or had recovered from it provided the deeply sampled blood TCRbeta repertoires that made up the dataset. Points the paper makes about the study in general: The quantity of clinical and demographic metadata differed by source and by participant and was supplied without curation.

The CDR3 numbers 15 residues from cysteine through phenylalanine. Only the CDR3 DNA is retained, 45 bases long and in frame from the first base. At the junction V is shortened by 2 bases and J by 5 bases, with 15 bases in between. CDR1 and CDR2 (LNHDA, SQIVND) derive from the germline V gene (reference sequence). Enrolling through a virtual design, the prospective study's participants ranged in age from roughly 18 to 100 years and lived across approximately 25 United States geographic areas. To assign participants to cohorts, the prospective study relied on clinical history that participants themselves reported in a screening survey and a study questionnaire. For ImmuneRACE Cohort 3, a participant was defined as recovered based on two consecutive negative NP/OP PCR tests, clearance by a healthcare professional, or resolution of symptoms. Mobile phlebotomists in the prospective study collected whole blood, serum and a nasopharyngeal or oropharyngeal swab from every participant. Participants in the prospective study had the option to provide additional blood draws and questionnaires over an approximately two-month period. Before DNA extraction, prospective study blood samples were shipped either frozen or at room temperature.

TCRbeta CDR3 regions were amplified from genomic DNA using the immunoSEQ Assay, a bias-controlled multiplex PCR. Per the authors' processing: The number of nucleated cells in each sample was estimated by amplification of reference gene primers within the assay. To quantify the absolute abundance of each unique TCRbeta CDR3 rearrangement, sequence reads were collapsed and filtered. Productive Simpson clonality was computed per sample as the square root of Simpson's diversity index over productive rearrangements. Drawn from immuneACCESS, this table holds only the in-frame rearrangements with V and J called that TCRdb kept. Clones are partly lost; checked studies trace under half to an unresolved V gene and leave the rest unexplained. D and trimming come from the DNA, and the V and J calls and clone size come from that table. Here the sample has roughly 290,000 clones; over 75% occur a single time. The top ten constitute around 4.5% of the sample.

The sample was PBMCs or T cells enriched from blood (not recorded which). The receptor's source is a woman aged 25 to 39 who had recovered from COVID-19. This chain joins TRBV19 to TRBJ1-2, with the D gene not confidently named. The sequenced DNA: TGTGCCAGTAGTATATCAGTGACGGGAAGATATGGCTACACCTTC. Its amino acids are CASSISVTGRYGYTF.